Below are 2 T cell receptor beta chains sequenced from a single sample in a study of neurological immune-mediated disorders. TCRdb re-called the 5' RACE reads through MiXCR, storing one row per CDR3 protein. The data contain around 130,000 distinct CDR3 sequences, about 3.2% of them singletons. The sequencing input was PBMCs. These TCRs come from a woman in her 30s with multiple sclerosis.

This clonotype was counted at least ten times. J is TRBJ1-1 and V is TRBV5-5, with D unresolved. The ends were cut back, 1 base at V and 11 bases at J, with 12 bases in the middle. The CDR3 runs to 12 residues. CDR1 is SGHKS and CDR2 is YYEKEE in the germline V gene (reference sequence). The CDR3 region has the DNA TGTGCCAGCAGCTTGCGCCAGAGTGGGGCTTTCTTT. It translates to CASSLRQSGAFF.

This clonotype was seen repeatedly, ten times or more. The chain carries TRBV5-1 and TRBJ2-3; possibly TRBD2 for D (6 bases). This CDR3 region has 15 residues. The V gene's germline CDR1 is SGHRS and CDR2 YFSETQ. The V and J ends lost 0 bases and 2 bases respectively, with 10 bases between them. The CDR3 is CASSLGSGHTDTQYF. The DNA for the CDR3 is TGCGCCAGCAGCTTGGGTAGCGGACACACAGATACGCAGTATTTT.